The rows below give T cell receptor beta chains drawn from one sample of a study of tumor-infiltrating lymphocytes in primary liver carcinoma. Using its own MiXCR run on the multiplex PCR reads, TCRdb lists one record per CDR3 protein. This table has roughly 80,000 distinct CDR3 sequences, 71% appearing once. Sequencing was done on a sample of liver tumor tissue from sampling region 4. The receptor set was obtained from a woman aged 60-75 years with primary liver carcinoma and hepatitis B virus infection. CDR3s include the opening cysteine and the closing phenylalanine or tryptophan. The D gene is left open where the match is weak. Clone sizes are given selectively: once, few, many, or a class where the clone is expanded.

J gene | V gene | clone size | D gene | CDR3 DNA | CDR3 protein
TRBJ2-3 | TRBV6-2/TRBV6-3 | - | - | TGTGCCAGTAGTTACTACACGGATACGCGGTATTTT | CASSYYTDTRYF
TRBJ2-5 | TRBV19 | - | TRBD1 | TGTGCCAGTAGCGGACAGGCCCCAGAGACCCAGTACTTC | CASSGQAPETQYF
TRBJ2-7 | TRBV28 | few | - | TGTGCCAGCAGTTTCCCCCCAAGTACAGGTTTTCGGGACAAGCAGTACTTC | CASSFPPSTGFRDKQYF
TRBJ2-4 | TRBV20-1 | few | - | TGCAGTGCTAGAGCCCCACAGGACCCCCTAGCCAAAAACATTCAGTACTTC | CSARAPQDPLAKNIQYF
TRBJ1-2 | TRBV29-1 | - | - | TGCAGCGTCGCCGTCTCATGTACGGGATTTTATGGCTACACCTTC | CSVAVSCTGFYGYTF
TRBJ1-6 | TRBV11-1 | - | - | TGTGCCAGCAGCCGGACACTGGTCTCAACCCTTCACTTT | CASSRTLVSTLHF
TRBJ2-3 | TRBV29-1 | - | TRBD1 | TGCAGGGCTATGACAGGGGTCAGCTGCACAGATACGCAGTATTTT | CRAMTGVSCTDTQYF
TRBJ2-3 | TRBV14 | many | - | TGTGCCAGCAGCCAAGTCCCGGGAGTCGTCACAGATACGCAGTATTTT | CASSQVPGVVTDTQYF
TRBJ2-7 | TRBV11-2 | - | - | TGTGCCAGCAGCATAGGGCTCATAACGGTGGATGGGGAGCAGTACTTC | CASSIGLITVDGEQYF
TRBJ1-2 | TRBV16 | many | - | TGTGCCAGCAGCCAATCACAGGGTGGTGGCTACACCTTC | CASSQSQGGGYTF
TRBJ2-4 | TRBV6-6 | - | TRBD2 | TGTGCCAGCAAAAAAGGACTAGCGCGAGCCGAAAACATTCAGCACTTC | CASKKGLARAENIQHF
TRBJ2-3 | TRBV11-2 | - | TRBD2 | TGTGCCAGCAGCTTAGGGGGACTAATGGACACGACAGATACGCAGTATTTT | CASSLGGLMDTTDTQYF
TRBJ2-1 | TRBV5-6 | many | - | TGTGCCAGCAGCTCACTCACCCAGCTCAGCTTAAATGAGCAGTTCTTC | CASSSLTQLSLNEQFF
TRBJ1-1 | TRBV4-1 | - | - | TGCGCCAGTAGCCAAGACCCACGGAGAACCTTGAACACTGAAGCTTTCTTT | CASSQDPRRTLNTEAFF
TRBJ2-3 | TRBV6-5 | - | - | TGTGCCAGCGGCAATGCGGGATCAACAGATACGCAGTATTTT | CASGNAGSTDTQYF